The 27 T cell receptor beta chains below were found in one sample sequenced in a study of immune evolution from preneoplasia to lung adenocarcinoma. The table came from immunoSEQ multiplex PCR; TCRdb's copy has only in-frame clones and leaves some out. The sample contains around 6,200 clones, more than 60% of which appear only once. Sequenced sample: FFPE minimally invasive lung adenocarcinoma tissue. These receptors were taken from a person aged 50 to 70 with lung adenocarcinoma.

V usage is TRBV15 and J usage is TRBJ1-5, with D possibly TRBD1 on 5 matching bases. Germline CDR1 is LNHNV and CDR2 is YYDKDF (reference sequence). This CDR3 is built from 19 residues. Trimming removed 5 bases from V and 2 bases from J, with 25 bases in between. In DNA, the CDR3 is TGTGCCACCAGCGCAAACCAGGGTGGAATTCCCTTTGGCAATCAGCCCCAGCATTTT. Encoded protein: CATSANQGGIPFGNQPQHF. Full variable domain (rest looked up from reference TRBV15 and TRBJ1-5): DAMVIQNPRYQVTQFGKPVTLSCSQTLNHNVMYWYQQKSSQAPKLLFHYYDKDFNNEADTPDNFQSRRPNTSFCFLDIRSPGLGDTAMYLCATSANQGGIPFGNQPQHFGDGTRLSIL.

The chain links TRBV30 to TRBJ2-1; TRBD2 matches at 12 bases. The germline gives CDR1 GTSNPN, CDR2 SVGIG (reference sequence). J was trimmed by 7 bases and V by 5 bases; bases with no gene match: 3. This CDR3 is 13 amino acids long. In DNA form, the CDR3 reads TGTGCCTGGGGAGGACTAGCGGGGAATGAGCAGTTCTTC. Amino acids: CAWGGLAGNEQFF.

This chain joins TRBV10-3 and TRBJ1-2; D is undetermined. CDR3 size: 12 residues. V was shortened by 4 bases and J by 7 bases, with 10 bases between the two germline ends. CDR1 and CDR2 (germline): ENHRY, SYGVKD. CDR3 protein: CAISAPNGGYTF. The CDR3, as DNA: TGTGCCATCAGTGCGCCAAATGGTGGCTACACCTTC.

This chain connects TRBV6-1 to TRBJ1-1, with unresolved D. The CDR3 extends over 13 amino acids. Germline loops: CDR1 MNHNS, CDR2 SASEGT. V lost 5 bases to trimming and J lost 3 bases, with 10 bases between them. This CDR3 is CASSINGYTEAFF. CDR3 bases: TGTGCCAGCAGTATCAACGGGTACACTGAAGCTTTCTTT.

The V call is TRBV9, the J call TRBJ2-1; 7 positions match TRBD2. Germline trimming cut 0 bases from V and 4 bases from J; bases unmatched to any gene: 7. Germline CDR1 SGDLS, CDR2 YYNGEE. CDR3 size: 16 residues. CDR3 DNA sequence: TGTGCCAGCAGCGTAGGGCAAGCGGGAAATTACAATGAGCAGTTCTTC. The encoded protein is CASSVGQAGNYNEQFF.

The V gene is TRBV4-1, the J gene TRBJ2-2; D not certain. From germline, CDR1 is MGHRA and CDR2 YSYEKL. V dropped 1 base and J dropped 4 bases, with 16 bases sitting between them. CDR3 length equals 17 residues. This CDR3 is CASSQGSKGLLTGELFF. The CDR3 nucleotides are TGCGCCAGCAGCCAAGGATCCAAGGGATTGCTCACCGGGGAGCTGTTTTTT.

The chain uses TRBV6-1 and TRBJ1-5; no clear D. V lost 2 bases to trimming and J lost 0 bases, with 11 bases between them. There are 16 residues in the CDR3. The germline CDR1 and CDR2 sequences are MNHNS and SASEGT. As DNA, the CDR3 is TGTGCCAGCAGTGAACTGGACCAATATAGCAATCAGCCCCAGCATTTT. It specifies CASSELDQYSNQPQHF.

The CDR3 nucleotides are TGTGCCAGCAGTTTACAGGGGAGGGGCAATGAGCAGTTCTTC. Amino acid sequence: CASSLQGRGNEQFF. The genes are TRBV27 and TRBJ2-1; tentatively, D is TRBD2 (7 bases). Trimming took 2 bases from V and 6 from J, leaving 11 bases between them. This CDR3 is built from 14 residues. Germline assignment: CDR1 MNHEY and CDR2 SMNVEV (reference sequence).

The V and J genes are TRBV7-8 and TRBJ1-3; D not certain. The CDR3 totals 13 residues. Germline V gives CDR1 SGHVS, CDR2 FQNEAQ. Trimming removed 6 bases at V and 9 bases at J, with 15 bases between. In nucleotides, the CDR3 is TGTGCCAGCAGGGCGACGGGAGGTTTCACCATATATTTT. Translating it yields CASRATGGFTIYF.

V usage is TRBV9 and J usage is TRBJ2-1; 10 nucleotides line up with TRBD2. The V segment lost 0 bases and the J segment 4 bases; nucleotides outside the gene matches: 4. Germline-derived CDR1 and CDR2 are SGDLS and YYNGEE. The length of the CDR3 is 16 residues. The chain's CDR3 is CASSVASGGPYNEQFF. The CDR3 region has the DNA TGTGCCAGCAGCGTAGCTAGCGGGGGCCCTTACAATGAGCAGTTCTTC.

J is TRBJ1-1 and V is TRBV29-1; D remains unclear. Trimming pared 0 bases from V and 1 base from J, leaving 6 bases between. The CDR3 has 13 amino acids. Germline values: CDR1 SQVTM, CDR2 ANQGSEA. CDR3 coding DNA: TGCAGCGTTGAAGAACGGACGAACACTGAAGCTTTCTTT. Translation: CSVEERTNTEAFF.

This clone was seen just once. The CDR3 loop reads CASSSGTGGGFRELFF. The CDR3 nucleotides are TGTGCCAGCAGCTCGGGGACAGGGGGCGGTTTCCGGGAGCTGTTTTTT. This rearrangement joins TRBV7-2 to TRBJ2-2; 12 nucleotides align to TRBD1. In germline, CDR1 is SGHTA, CDR2 FQGNSA. V was pared by 4 bases and J by 9 bases, with 9 bases of the junction left unmatched. The CDR3 runs 16 residues.

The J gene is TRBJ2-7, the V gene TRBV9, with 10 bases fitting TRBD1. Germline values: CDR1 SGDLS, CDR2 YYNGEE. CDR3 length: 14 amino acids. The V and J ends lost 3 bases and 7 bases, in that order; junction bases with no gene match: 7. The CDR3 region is CASSGTGGPEEQYF. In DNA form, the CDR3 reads TGTGCCAGCAGCGGGACAGGGGGGCCGGAGGAGCAGTACTTC.

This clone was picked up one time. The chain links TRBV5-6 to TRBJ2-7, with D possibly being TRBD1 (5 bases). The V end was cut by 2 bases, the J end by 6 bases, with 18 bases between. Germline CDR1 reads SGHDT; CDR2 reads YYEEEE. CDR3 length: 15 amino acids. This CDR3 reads CASSFSSGREGEQYF. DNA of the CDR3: TGTGCCAGCAGCTTTAGTTCGGGCAGGGAAGGCGAGCAGTACTTC.

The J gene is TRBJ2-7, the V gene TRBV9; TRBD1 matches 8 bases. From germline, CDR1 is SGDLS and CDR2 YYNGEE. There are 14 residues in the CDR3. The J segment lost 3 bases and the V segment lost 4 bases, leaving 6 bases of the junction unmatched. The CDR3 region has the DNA TGTGCCAGCAGCCCGCGGGACAGGAACTACGAGCAGTACTTC. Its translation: CASSPRDRNYEQYF. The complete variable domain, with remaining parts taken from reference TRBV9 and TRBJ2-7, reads DSGVTQTPKHLITATGQRVTLRCSPRSGDLSVYWYQQSLDQGLQFLIQYYNGEERAKGNILERFSAQQFPDLHSELNLSSLELGDSALYFCASSPRDRNYEQYFGPGTRLTVT.

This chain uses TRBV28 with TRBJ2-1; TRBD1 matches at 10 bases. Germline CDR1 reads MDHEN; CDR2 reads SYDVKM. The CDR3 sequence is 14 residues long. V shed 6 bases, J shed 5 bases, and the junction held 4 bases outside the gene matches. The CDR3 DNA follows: TGTGCCAGCAGGACAGGGGGCCGGGACAATGAGCAGTTCTTC. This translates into CASRTGGRDNEQFF.

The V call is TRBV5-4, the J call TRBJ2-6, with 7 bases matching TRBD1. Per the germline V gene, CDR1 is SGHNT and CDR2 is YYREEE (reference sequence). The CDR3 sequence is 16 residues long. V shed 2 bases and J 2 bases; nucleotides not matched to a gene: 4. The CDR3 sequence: CASSFQGGAGANVLTF. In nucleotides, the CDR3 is TGTGCCAGCAGCTTCCAAGGGGGCGCTGGGGCCAACGTCCTGACTTTC.

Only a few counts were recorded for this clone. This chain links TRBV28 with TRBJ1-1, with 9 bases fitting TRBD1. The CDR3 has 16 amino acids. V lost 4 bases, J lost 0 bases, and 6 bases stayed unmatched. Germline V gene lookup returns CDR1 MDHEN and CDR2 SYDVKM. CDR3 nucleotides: TGTGCCAGCAGTTCTCCCGGACAGGGGATGAACACTGAAGCTTTCTTT. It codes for CASSSPGQGMNTEAFF.

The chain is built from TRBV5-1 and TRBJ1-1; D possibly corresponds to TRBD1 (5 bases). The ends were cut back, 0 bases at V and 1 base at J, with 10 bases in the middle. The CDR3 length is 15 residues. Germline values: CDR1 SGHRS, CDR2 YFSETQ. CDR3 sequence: CASSLDRGGNTEAFF. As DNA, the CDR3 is TGCGCCAGCAGCTTGGATCGGGGGGGGAACACTGAAGCTTTCTTT.

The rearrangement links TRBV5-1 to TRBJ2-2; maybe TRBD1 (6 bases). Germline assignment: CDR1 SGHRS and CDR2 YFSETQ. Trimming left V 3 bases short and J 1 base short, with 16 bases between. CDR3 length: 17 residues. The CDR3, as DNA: TGCGCCAGCAGCTCTAAAAAGACAGGCGGGAACACCGGGGAGCTGTTTTTT. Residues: CASSSKKTGGNTGELFF.

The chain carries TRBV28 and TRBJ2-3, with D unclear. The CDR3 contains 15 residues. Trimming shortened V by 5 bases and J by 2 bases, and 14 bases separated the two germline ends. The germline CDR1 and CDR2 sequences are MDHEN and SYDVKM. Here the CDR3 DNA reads TGTGCCAGCAGTCCCCCCCATCGACTCACAGATACGCAGTATTTT. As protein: CASSPPHRLTDTQYF. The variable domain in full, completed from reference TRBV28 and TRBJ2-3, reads DVKVTQSSRYLVKRTGEKVFLECVQDMDHENMFWYRQDPGLGLRLIYFSYDVKMKEKGDIPEGYSVSREKKERFSLILESASTNQTSMYLCASSPPHRLTDTQYFGPGTRLTVL.

CDR3 region: CSVGFGGNTEAFF. The CDR3 DNA is TGCAGCGTTGGCTTTGGGGGGAACACTGAAGCTTTCTTT. The chain has TRBV29-1 and TRBJ1-1; D may be TRBD1 (5 bases). The CDR3 is 13 amino acids. Germline V gene lookup returns CDR1 SQVTM and CDR2 ANQGSEA. V dropped 4 bases and J dropped 1 base, with 10 bases sitting between them. The whole variable domain, remainder taken from reference TRBV29-1 and TRBJ1-1, is SAVISQKPSRDICQRGTSLTIQCQVDSQVTMMFWYRQQPGQSLTLIATANQGSEATYESGFVIDKFPISRPNLTFSTLTVSNMSPEDSSIYLCSVGFGGNTEAFFGQGTRLTVV.

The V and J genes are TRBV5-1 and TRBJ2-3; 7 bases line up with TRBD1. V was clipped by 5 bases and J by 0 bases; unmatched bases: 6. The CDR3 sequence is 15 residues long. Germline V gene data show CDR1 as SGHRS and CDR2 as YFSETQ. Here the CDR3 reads CASRRDSTSTDTQYF. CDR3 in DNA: TGCGCCAGCAGGAGGGACAGCACTAGCACAGATACGCAGTATTTT. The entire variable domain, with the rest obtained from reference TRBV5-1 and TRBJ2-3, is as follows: KAGVTQTPRYLIKTRGQQVTLSCSPISGHRSVSWYQQTPGQGLQFLFEYFSETQRNKGNFPGRFSGRQFSNSRSEMNVSTLELGDSALYLCASRRDSTSTDTQYFGPGTRLTVL.

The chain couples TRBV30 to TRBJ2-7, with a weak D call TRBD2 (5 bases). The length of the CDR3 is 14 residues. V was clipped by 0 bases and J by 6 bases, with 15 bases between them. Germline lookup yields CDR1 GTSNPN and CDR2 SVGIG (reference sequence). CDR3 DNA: TGTGCCTGGAGTGTACGACTAAGTGTGAGCGAGCAGTACTTC. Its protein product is CAWSVRLSVSEQYF.

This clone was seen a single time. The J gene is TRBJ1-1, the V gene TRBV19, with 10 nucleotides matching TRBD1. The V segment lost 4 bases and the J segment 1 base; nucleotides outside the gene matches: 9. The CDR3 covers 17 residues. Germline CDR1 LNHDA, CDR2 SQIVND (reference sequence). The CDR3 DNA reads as TGTGCCAGTAGTAACCGGGACAGGGGATACGGGAACACTGAAGCTTTCTTT. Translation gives CASSNRDRGYGNTEAFF. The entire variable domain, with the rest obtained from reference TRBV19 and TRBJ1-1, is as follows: DGGITQSPKYLFRKEGQNVTLSCEQNLNHDAMYWYRQDPGQGLRLIYYSQIVNDFQKGDIAEGYSVSREKKESFPLTVTSAQKNPTAFYLCASSNRDRGYGNTEAFFGQGTRLTVV.

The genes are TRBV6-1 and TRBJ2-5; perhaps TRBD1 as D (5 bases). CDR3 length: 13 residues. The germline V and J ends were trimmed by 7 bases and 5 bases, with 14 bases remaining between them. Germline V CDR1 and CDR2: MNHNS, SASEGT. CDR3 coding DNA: TGTGCCAGCATCTGGGGCCCAGGGGAGACCCAGTACTTC. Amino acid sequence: CASIWGPGETQYF.

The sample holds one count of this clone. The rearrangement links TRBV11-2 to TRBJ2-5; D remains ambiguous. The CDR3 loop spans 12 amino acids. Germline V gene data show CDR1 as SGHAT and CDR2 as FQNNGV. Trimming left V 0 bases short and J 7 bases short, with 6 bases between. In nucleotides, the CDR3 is TGTGCCAGCAGCTTAGATCGAGGGACCCAGTACTTC. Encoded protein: CASSLDRGTQYF.